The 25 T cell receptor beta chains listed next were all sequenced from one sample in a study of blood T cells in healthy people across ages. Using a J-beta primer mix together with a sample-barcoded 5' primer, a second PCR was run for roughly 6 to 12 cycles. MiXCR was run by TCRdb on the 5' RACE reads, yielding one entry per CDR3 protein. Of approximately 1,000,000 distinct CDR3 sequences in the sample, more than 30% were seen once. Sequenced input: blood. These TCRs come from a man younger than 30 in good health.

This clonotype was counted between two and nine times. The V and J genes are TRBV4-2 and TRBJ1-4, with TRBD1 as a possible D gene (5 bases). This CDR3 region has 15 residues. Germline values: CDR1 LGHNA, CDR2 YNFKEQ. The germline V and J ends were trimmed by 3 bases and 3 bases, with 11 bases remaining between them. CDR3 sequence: CASSQEGVSNEKLFF. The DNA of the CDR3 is TGTGCCAGCAGCCAGGAAGGGGTGTCTAATGAAAAACTGTTTTTT.

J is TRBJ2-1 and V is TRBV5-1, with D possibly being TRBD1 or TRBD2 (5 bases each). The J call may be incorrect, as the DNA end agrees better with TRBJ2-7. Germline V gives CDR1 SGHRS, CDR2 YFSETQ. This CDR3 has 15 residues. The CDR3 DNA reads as TGCGCCAGCAGCTTGGCAGCAGGGAGATACAATGAGCAGTACTTC. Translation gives CASSLAAGRYNEQYF.

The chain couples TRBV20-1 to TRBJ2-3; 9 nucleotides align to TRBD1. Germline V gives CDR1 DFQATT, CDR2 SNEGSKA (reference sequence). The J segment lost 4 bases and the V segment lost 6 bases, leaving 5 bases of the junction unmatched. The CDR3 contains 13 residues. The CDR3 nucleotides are TGCAGTGCCACAGGGGGCAACGCAGATACGCAGTATTTT. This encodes CSATGGNADTQYF.

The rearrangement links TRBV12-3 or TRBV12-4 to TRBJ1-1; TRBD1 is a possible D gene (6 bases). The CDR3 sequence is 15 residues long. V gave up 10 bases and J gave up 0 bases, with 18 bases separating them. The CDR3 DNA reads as TGTGCCACCGCCAGGGACACCGACATGAACACTGAAGCTTTCTTT. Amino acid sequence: CATARDTDMNTEAFF.

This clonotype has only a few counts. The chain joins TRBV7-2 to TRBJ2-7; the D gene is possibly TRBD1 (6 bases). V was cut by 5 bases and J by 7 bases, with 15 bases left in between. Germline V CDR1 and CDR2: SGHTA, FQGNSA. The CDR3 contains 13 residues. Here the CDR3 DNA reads TGTGCCAGCAGCCCCAGGGGTTTTAATGAGCAGTACTTC. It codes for CASSPRGFNEQYF.

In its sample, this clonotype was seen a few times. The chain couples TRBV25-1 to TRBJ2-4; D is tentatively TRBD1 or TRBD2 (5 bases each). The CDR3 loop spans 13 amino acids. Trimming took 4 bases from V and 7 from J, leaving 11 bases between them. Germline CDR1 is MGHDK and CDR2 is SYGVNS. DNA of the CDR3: TGTGCCAGCAGTGGTCCAGGGAGCAACATTCAGTACTTC. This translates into CASSGPGSNIQYF. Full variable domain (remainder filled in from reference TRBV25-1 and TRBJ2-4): EADIYQTPRYLVIGTGKKITLECSQTMGHDKMYWYQQDPGMELHLIHYSYGVNSTEKGDLSSESTVSRIRTEHFPLTLESARPSHTSQYLCASSGPGSNIQYFGAGTRLSVL.

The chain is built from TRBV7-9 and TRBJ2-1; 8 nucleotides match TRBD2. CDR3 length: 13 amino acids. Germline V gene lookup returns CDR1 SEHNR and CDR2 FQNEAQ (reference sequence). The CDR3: CATSGGLYNEQFF. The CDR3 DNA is TGTGCTACAAGCGGGGGCTTGTACAATGAGCAGTTCTTC.

The CDR3 sequence is CASSENRGPGSNQPQHF. The CDR3 coding sequence is TGTGCCAGCAGCGAGAACAGGGGGCCTGGTAGCAATCAGCCCCAGCATTTT. The rearrangement uses TRBV6-2 or TRBV6-3 and TRBJ1-5; 9 positions match TRBD1. The germline V gene encodes CDR1 MNHEY and CDR2 SVGEGT. The CDR3 runs to 17 residues. Trimming cost V 6 bases and J 0 bases; bases outside gene matches: 9.

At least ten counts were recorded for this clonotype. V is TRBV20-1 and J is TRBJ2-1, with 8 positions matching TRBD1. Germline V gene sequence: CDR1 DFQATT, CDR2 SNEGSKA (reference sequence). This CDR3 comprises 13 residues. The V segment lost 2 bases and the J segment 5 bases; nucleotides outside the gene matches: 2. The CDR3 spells CSARQGADNEQFF. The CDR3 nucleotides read TGCAGTGCTAGACAGGGGGCAGACAATGAGCAGTTCTTC.

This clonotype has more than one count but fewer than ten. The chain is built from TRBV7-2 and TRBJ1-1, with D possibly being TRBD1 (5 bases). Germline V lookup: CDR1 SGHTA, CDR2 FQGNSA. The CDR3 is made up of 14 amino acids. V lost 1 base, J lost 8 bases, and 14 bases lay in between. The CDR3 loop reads CASSLGPPGREAFF. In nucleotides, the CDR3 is TGTGCCAGCAGCTTAGGTCCCCCAGGGAGAGAAGCTTTCTTT. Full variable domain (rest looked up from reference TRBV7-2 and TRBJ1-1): GAGVSQSPSNKVTEKGKDVELRCDPISGHTALYWYRQSLGQGLEFLIYFQGNSAPDKSGLPSDRFSAERTGGSVSTLTIQRTQQEDSAVYLCASSLGPPGREAFFGQGTRLTVV.

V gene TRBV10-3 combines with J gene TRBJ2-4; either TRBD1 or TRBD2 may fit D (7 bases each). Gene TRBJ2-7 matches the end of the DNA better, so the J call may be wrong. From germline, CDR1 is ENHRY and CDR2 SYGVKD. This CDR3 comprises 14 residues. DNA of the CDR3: TGTGCCATCAGGATGACAGGGAGGGAAGGCGAGCAGTACTTC. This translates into CAIRMTGREGEQYF.

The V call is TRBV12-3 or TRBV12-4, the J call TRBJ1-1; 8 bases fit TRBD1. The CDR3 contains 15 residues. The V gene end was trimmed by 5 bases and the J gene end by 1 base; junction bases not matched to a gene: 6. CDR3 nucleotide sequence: TGTGCCAGCAGTGCCCCAGGGGGCAGGAACACTGAAGCTTTCTTT. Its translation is CASSAPGGRNTEAFF.

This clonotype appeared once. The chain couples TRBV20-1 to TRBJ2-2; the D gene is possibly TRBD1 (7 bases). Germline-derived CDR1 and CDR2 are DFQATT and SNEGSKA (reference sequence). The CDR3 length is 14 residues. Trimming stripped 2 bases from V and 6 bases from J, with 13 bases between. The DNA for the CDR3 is TGCAGTGCTAGACAGGGGGGAGGCCCCGGGGAGCTGTTTTTT. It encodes CSARQGGGPGELFF.

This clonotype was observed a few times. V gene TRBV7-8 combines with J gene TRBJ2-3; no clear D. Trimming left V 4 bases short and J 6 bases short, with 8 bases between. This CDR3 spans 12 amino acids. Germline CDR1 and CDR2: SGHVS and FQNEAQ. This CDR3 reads CASSSHVDTQYF. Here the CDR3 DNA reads TGTGCCAGCAGCTCCCATGTTGATACGCAGTATTTT.

The CDR3 here is CASSQGFGSTDTQYF. The CDR3 DNA follows: TGCGCCAGCAGCCAAGGGTTTGGTAGCACAGATACGCAGTATTTT. J is TRBJ2-3 and V is TRBV4-3; D not resolved. V was cut by 1 base and J by 0 bases, with 8 bases left in between. Germline CDR1 LGHNA, CDR2 YSLEER. The CDR3 length is 15 residues.

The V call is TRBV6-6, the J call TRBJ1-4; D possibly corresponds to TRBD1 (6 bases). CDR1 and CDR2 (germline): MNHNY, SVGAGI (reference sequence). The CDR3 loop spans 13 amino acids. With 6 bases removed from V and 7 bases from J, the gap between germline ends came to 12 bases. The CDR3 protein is CASSRGWGEKLFF. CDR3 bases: TGTGCCAGCAGCAGGGGTTGGGGTGAAAAACTGTTTTTT.

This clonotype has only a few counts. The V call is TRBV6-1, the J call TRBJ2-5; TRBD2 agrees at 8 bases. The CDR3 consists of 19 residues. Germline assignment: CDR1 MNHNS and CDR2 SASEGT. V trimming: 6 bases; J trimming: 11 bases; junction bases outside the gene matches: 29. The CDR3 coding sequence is TGTGCCAGCAGACAAAACACAATATGGCAGCGGGGGCGTCTCTGGGAGCAGTACTTC. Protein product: CASRQNTIWQRGRLWEQYF.

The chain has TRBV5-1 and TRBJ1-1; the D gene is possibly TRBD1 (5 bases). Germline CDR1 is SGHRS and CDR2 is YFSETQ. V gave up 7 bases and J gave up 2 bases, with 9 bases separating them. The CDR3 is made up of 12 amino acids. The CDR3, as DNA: TGCGCCAGCGGCAGGGTAAACACTGAAGCTTTCTTT. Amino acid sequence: CASGRVNTEAFF.

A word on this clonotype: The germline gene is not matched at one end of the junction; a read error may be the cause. CDR3 loop: CSARSHYDQYF. The CDR3 DNA sequence: TGCAGTGCTAGGAGCCACTACGATCAGTACTTC. The gene calls are TRBV20-1 and TRBJ2-7; the D is unclear. This CDR3 spans 11 amino acids. Germline V gene lookup returns CDR1 DFQATT and CDR2 SNEGSKA (reference sequence).

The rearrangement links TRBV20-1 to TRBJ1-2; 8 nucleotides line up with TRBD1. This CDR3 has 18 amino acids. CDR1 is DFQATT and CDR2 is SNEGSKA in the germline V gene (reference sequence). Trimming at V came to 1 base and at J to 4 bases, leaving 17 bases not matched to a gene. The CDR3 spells CSARALKQGGQVIYGYTF. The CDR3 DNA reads TGCAGTGCTAGAGCTCTGAAACAGGGGGGGCAAGTTATCTATGGCTACACCTTC.

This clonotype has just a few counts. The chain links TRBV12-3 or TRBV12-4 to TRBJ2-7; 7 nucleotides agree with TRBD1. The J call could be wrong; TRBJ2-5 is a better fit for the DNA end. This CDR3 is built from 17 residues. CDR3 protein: CASSPGTVPRPQETQYF. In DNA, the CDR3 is TGTGCCAGCAGCCCTGGGACAGTACCTCGACCTCAAGAGACCCAGTACTTC.

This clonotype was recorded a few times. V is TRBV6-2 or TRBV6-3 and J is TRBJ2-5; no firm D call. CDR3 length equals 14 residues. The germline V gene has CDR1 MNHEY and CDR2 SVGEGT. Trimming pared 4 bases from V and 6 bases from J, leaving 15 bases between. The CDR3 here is CASSSPLGRQTQYF. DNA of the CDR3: TGTGCCAGCAGTTCCCCATTAGGTCGGCAGACCCAGTACTTC.

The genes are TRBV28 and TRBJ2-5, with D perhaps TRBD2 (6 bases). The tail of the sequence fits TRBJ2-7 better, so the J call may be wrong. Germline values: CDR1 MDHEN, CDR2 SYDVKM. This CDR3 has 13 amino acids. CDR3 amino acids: CASSLGWGDEQYF. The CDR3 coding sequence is TGTGCCAGCAGTTTGGGCTGGGGGGACGAGCAGTACTTC.

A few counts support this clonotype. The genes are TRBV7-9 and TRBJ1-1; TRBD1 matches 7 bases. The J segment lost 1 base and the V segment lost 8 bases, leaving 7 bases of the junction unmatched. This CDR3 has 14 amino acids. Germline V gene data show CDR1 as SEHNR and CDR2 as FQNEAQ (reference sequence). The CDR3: CASGPGQRNTEAFF. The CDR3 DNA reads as TGTGCCAGCGGACCGGGACAGAGGAACACTGAAGCTTTCTTT.

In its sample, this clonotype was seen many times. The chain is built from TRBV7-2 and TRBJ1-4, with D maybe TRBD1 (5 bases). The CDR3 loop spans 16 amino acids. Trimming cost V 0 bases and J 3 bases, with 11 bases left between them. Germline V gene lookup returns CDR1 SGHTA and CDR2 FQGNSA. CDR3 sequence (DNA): TGTGCCAGCAGCTTAGCGAGGGGATCCTCTAATGAAAAACTGTTTTTT. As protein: CASSLARGSSNEKLFF.